The 14 T cell receptor beta chains in this list originate from one sample, sequenced in a study of regulatory T cells in long-lasting Graves disease. The time point: newly diagnosed GD, antithyroid drugs for less than 3 months. PBMC RNA served as the TCR library source. Building of the TCR beta libraries involved iRepertoire HTBI primers and Arm-PCR of CDR3 regions. TCRdb recomputed calls from the multiplex PCR reads with MiXCR, one row per CDR3 protein. This table has approximately 400,000 distinct CDR3 sequences, 15% appearing once. These records were also assigned to another study, of T cells in Graves' hyperthyroidism and ophthalmopathy.

Source: peripheral blood mononuclear cells (PBMCs), taken at new diagnosis, from a patient treated with antithyroid drugs. Source of these receptors: a woman aged 25 to 39 with Graves disease.

This clonotype was seen at least ten times. The rearrangement joins TRBV4-1 to TRBJ2-7; the D is unclear. Trimming stripped 4 bases from V and 4 bases from J, with 14 bases between. The CDR3 consists of 14 residues. Germline CDR1 reads MGHRA; CDR2 reads YSYEKL. This CDR3 is CASSPRTEHYEQYF. The CDR3 DNA reads as TGCGCCAGCAGCCCCCGGACCGAACATTACGAGCAGTACTTC.

This clonotype was recorded at least ten times. The rearrangement uses TRBV20-1 and TRBJ2-1; D is unresolved. The CDR3 covers 14 residues. Germline-derived CDR1 and CDR2 are DFQATT and SNEGSKA (reference sequence). The V gene lost 0 bases and the J gene lost 2 bases, with 8 bases spanning the gap. The CDR3 region has the DNA TGCAGTGCTAGAGATCTCCGGGCCTACAATGAGCAGTTCTTC. It codes for CSARDLRAYNEQFF.

This chain links TRBV6-5 with TRBJ1-1; D is uncertain. V was pared by 0 bases and J by 0 bases, with 8 bases between. The CDR3 sequence is 15 residues long. The germline CDR1 and CDR2 sequences are MNHEY and SVGAGI. The CDR3 here is CASSYSTVMNTEAFF. CDR3 nucleotide sequence: TGTGCCAGCAGTTACTCGACGGTTATGAACACTGAAGCTTTCTTT.

This clonotype was recorded only once. V and J are TRBV7-9 and TRBJ2-5; TRBD1 or TRBD2 may be the D gene (5 bases each). The ends were cut back, 5 bases at V and 4 bases at J, with 11 bases in the middle. Germline V gene data show CDR1 as SEHNR and CDR2 as FQNEAQ (reference sequence). This CDR3 is built from 13 residues. The CDR3 nucleotides read TGTGCCAGCAGCCCGGGACCCGGAGAGACCCAGTACTTC. Amino acid sequence: CASSPGPGETQYF.

The CDR3 DNA reads TGTGCCAGCAGCTGGGACGGACAGAACACCGGGGAGCTGTTTTTT. This translates into CASSWDGQNTGELFF. This chain links TRBV5-6 with TRBJ2-2, with D possibly called TRBD1 or TRBD2 (5 bases each). Trimming cost V 3 bases and J 1 base, with 10 bases left between them. The V gene's germline CDR1 is SGHDT and CDR2 YYEEEE. CDR3 length equals 15 residues.

The chain uses TRBV7-2 and TRBJ1-4; a possible D gene is TRBD1 (5 bases). This CDR3 is 16 amino acids long. Germline CDR1 SGHTA, CDR2 FQGNSA. The ends were cut back, 3 bases at V and 1 base at J, with 12 bases in the middle. In DNA form, the CDR3 reads TGTGCCAGCAGCTTGCAGGGAGGGTTAACTAATGAAAAACTGTTTTTT. Translating gives CASSLQGGLTNEKLFF.

The genes are TRBV20-1 and TRBJ1-4; D is perhaps TRBD1 (6 bases). This CDR3 spans 14 amino acids. Between the trimmed V and J ends, which lost 3 bases and 8 bases, there was a span of 16 bases. The germline V gene encodes CDR1 DFQATT and CDR2 SNEGSKA (reference sequence). The CDR3 region has the DNA TGCAGTGCTAGGGTCCCACAGGGTGGCGAAAAACTGTTTTTT. Its protein product is CSARVPQGGEKLFF.

This clonotype was counted a few times. This chain links TRBV20-1 with TRBJ2-5; the D is unclear. V was clipped by 6 bases and J by 2 bases, with 4 bases between them. Germline loops: CDR1 DFQATT, CDR2 SNEGSKA (reference sequence). This CDR3 is built from 10 residues. CDR3 DNA: TGCAGTGCAATTCAAGAGACCCAGTACTTC. It is translated as CSAIQETQYF.

This clonotype was found a few times. J is TRBJ1-3 and V is TRBV7-8; D ambiguous. CDR1 and CDR2 (germline): SGHVS, FQNEAQ. The ends were cut back, 5 bases at V and 4 bases at J, with 9 bases in the middle. The CDR3 has 13 amino acids. The chain's CDR3 is CASSVDAGNTIYF. CDR3 nucleotide sequence: TGTGCCAGCAGCGTAGACGCAGGAAACACCATATATTTT.

This clonotype was observed at least ten times. The V and J genes are TRBV20-1 and TRBJ1-5, with a weak D call TRBD1 (5 bases). Trimming left V 3 bases short and J 4 bases short, with 16 bases between. From germline, CDR1 is DFQATT and CDR2 SNEGSKA (reference sequence). CDR3 length equals 15 residues. CDR3 nucleotide sequence: TGCAGTGCTAGTCCCCCAGGCAGGGTGAATCAGCCCCAGCATTTT. It encodes CSASPPGRVNQPQHF.

This clonotype has ten or more counts. CDR3 sequence (DNA): TGTGCCAGCAGCTCGCATTGGACCGGGGCCAACGTCCTGACTTTC. Its protein product is CASSSHWTGANVLTF. The V and J genes are TRBV5-5 and TRBJ2-6; D remains unclear. CDR3 size: 15 residues. V was shortened by 3 bases and J by 4 bases, with 11 bases between the two germline ends. Germline assignment: CDR1 SGHKS and CDR2 YYEKEE (reference sequence).

This clonotype was recorded many times. The J gene is TRBJ2-7, the V gene TRBV12-3 or TRBV12-4; weak D call: TRBD1 (6 bases). CDR3 size: 13 residues. With 6 bases removed from V and 0 bases from J, the gap between germline ends came to 9 bases. The CDR3 DNA reads as TGTGCCAGCAGGGACAGTGACTCCTACGAGCAGTACTTC. Encoded protein: CASRDSDSYEQYF.

V gene TRBV13 combines with J gene TRBJ2-3, with D possibly TRBD2 on 5 matching bases. V gave up 6 bases and J gave up 3 bases, with 22 bases separating them. Germline lookup yields CDR1 PRHDT and CDR2 FYEKMQ (reference sequence). The CDR3 extends over 17 amino acids. CDR3 nucleotide sequence: TGTGCCAGCAGTACGGTTTCGTCACGGGAAGGAACAGATACGCAGTATTTT. It translates to CASSTVSSREGTDTQYF.

This clonotype showed up just a few times. This chain connects TRBV7-8 to TRBJ2-1; 10 nucleotides agree with TRBD2. Germline V gene data show CDR1 as SGHVS and CDR2 as FQNEAQ. The CDR3 length is 18 residues. Trimming took 2 bases from V and 4 from J; bases not matched to a gene: 11. The CDR3 protein is CASSLYPPSSGRYNEQFF. The CDR3 DNA reads TGTGCCAGCAGCTTATATCCGCCCTCTAGCGGGAGATACAATGAGCAGTTCTTC.